Below, one TCR beta chain is given with its context. Many counts were recorded for this clonotype. It lacks a known antigen. No per-base quality is available; no much larger clone lies one base away. Approximately 0.5 ug RNA was reverse transcribed with SuperScript III using primers against the alpha and beta constant regions. Alpha and beta chain libraries were generated separately via chain-specific third strand synthesis with multiplexing indices. In the protocol, all rearrangements within a chain were amplified with a single primer pair so that primer bias was avoided, and molecular barcodes were added to each cDNA molecule. Purified cDNA was joined by T4 RNA Ligase 1 to a 5' RACE adapter carrying a random hexamer and the SP2 sequencing primer site. With slow temperature ramps used to favor optimal annealing, second strand synthesis was primed from the SP2 site with Phusion polymerase. Two random hexamer sequences, both added before amplification and joined together, made up the 12-nucleotide barcode of each molecule. P5 and P7 adapter elements plus a second index were added in a short first PCR, which was followed by an approximately 25-cycle amplification PCR with P5s and P7 primers. In total the libraries went through roughly 30 PCR cycles, after which the libraries were quantified on a Qubit, sized on a Bioanalyzer, and diluted to around 4 nM. Sequencing of the normalized libraries was performed on an Illumina MiSeq with 2 x 250 paired-end kits. Into approximately 9.7 ul Tris-Cl, the reverse transcription reactions were eluted following cleanup on MinElute columns. Adapter ligations were incubated for 23 hours at 16 degrees C and subsequently purified with AMPure XP beads at a 1:1 ratio. On the authors' methods: A modified Decombinator that output V, J, insert and barcode information was used to process the demultiplexed FASTQ files. Any sequence that shared a barcode yet differed from the dominant sequence was discarded as an error, and the number of original cDNA molecules was estimated by counting barcodes clustered at Levenshtein distance 3. Downstream analyses used R packages ineq, vegan, igraph and RCytoscape, with IMGT nomenclature and CDR3 definitions. V gene usage was calculated across distinct sequences, with every TCR tallied a single time to avoid skew from clonal expansion. Whenever two unique CDR3 amino acid sequences within a donor differed by a single Levenshtein edit, similarity networks linked them. Published HIV-specific CDR3s (92 alpha, 600 to 800 beta) and CMV-specific CDR3s (approximately 13 alpha, about 250 beta) were assembled and queried against the repertoires. Random subsampling to size-matched repertoires demonstrated that the decreased diversity in patients did not result from their lower sequence numbers. Using fastp trimming at Q25 and MiXCR clonotype assembly, TCRdb reanalyzed the public sequencing data and kept in-frame beta chains. One record per CDR3 amino acid sequence lists the most common genes and DNA. The V and J calls were determined by TCRdb, not by the authors. The sample table records thousands of distinct CDR3 sequences; less than 9% of these occur just once. The top ten clonotypes cover about 15% of the sample.

After antiretroviral therapy began, follow-up blood was collected from HIV-infected patients roughly three months, about 14 weeks, later. Whole blood was used without cell fractionation, so all unsorted peripheral T cells were reflected in the repertoire. For RNA extraction, about 2.7 ml of peripheral blood was collected into Tempus tubes. Treatment interruptions were among the grounds for excluding patients from enrollment, as were febrile or AIDS-related illness, tumors, hepatitis B or C coinfection, immunomodulatory therapy and recent vaccination. Residual genomic DNA was removed with the TURBO-DNase kit and globin mRNA was depleted with GLOBINclear. A distance of 11 bases separates the germline ends of V and J, which lose 2 bases and 4 bases respectively. From cysteine to phenylalanine, the CDR3 is 14 amino acids long. The DNA shown is the 42-base CDR3, in frame from base 1. CDR1 and CDR2 (MNHEY, SVGEGT) derive from the germline V gene.

These data come from a study of HIV-infected patients and healthy controls (dated by TCRdb to the mid-2010s). Background for the entire study: Although they stayed below normal ranges, CD4 counts in most of the 16 patients rose modestly but significantly after three months of therapy. Whether deep TCR repertoire sequencing of small blood samples from HIV patients could capture immune perturbation and reconstitution was tested in the study. The CD4:CD8 ratio rose slightly, whereas CD8 counts showed no consistent shift during early therapy. Viral load fell below detection in about 70% of the 16 patients by the second bleed and in all patients following a further year of therapy. Patients lacked overall T-cell lymphocytopenia, and total CDR3 counts per chain did not differ significantly from controls.

Study-wide conclusions, independent of this receptor: HIV-infected repertoires showed significantly elevated mean Gini indices relative to controls, which possibly reflects oligoclonality. The dynamics of distinct T-cell subpopulations could not be separated, and sequencing depth was restricted, because whole blood was used. MAIT cell alpha-chain CDR3s were present at high frequency in healthy controls but severely depleted in HIV+ repertoires. In HIV-infected patients, the apparent post-therapy recovery of the Gini index was not replicated in size-matched repertoire data. The observed differences in diversity could not be explained by the slight differences in age and sex profiles between the study cohorts. A major limit on how widely the findings apply, in the view of the authors, was that only sixteen HIV-infected individuals were processed. Treated samples reflected only approximately 13 weeks of therapy, arguably too short to observe immune reconstitution given low adult thymic output. Unequal numbers of distinct sequences between patients and controls complicated comparisons, and size-matching overweighted rare events from HIV-infected data. HLA typing of donors was not performed in the study. Pairing of alpha and beta chains was not determined in the samples. Both the Jaccard index and the count of highly shared sequences showed that healthy controls shared more CDR3s between individuals than HIV+ patients did. During therapy, a significant decrease in frequency was seen for HIV-associated CDR3s, whereas no significant change was found for CMV-associated CDR3s, although most of them became more frequent. Compared with controls, HIV-infected patients showed significantly different mean usage of eight alpha and eight beta V genes. Healthy control repertoires showed roughly threefold more distinct CDR3s and higher Shannon diversity than untreated HIV+ repertoires.

Recombination connected TRBV6-2 or TRBV6-3 to TRBJ1-2; tentative D gene TRBD1, with 5 bases matching. The source is an adult with HIV infection. This material consisted of blood, taken during antiretroviral therapy. The CDR3 reads CASSYMDTGYGYTF. The DNA sequence is TGTGCCAGCAGTTACATGGACACCGGCTATGGCTACACCTTC.